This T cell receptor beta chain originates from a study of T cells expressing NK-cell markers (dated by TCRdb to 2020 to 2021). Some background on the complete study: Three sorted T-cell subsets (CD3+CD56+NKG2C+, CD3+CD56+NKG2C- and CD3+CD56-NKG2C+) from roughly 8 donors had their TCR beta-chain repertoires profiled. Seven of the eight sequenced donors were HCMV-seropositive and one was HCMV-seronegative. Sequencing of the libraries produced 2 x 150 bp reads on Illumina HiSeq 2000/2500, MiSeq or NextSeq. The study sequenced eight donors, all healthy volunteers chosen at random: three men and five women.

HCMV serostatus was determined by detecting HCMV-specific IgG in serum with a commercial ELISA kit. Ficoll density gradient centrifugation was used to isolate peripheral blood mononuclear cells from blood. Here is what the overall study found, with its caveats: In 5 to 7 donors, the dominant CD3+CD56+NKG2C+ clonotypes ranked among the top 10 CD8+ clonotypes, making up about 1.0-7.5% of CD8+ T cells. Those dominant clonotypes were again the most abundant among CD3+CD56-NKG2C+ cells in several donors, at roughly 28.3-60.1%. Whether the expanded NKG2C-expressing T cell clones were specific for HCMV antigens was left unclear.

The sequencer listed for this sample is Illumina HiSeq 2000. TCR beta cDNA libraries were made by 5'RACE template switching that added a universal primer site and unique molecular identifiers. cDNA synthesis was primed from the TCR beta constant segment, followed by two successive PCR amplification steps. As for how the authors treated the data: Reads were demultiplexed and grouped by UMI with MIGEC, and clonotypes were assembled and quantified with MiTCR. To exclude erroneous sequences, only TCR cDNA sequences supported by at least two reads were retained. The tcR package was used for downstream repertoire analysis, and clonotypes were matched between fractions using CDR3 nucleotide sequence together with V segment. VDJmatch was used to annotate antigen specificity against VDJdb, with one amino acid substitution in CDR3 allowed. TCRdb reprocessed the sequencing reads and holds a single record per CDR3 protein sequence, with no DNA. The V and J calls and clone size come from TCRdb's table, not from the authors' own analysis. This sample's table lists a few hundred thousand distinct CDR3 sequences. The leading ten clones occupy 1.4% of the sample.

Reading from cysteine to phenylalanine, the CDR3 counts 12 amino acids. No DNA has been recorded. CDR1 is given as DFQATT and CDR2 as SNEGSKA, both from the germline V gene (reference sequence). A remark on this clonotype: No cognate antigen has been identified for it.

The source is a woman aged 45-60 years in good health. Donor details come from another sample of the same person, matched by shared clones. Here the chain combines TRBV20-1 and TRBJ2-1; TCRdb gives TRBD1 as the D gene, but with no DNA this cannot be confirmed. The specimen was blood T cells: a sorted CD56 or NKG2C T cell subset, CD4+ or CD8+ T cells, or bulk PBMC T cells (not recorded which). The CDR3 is CSATKGVDEQFF.